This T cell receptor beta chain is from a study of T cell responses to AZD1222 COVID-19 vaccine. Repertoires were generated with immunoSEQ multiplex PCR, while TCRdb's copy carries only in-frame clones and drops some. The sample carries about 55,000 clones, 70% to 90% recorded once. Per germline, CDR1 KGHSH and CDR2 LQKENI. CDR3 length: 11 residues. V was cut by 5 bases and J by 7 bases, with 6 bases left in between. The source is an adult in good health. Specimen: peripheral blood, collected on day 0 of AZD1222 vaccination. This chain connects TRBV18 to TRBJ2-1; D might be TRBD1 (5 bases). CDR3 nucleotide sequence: TGTGCCAGCTCAAAGGGGAATGAGCAGTTCTTC. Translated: CASSKGNEQFF.